The 12 T cell receptor beta chains reported below all come from one sample, sequenced in a study of identical twins. Each CDR3 protein gets one entry after TCRdb re-called the 5' RACE reads with MiXCR. The table includes 600,000 to 700,000 distinct CDR3 sequences, less than 25% detected once. These data were also reused for a study on T cells expressing NK-cell markers.

The sequenced sample was PBMCs. The receptors were sampled from a woman younger than 30 in good health.

This clonotype appeared once. The rearrangement joins TRBV6-1 to TRBJ2-7; 8 bases are a match to TRBD1. Germline V gives CDR1 MNHNS, CDR2 SASEGT. V lost 5 bases, J lost 5 bases, and 17 bases stayed unmatched. The CDR3 runs to 17 residues. CDR3 residues: CASSQNAGQGSIHEQYF. The CDR3 DNA sequence: TGTGCCAGCAGTCAAAACGCAGGACAGGGTTCAATCCACGAGCAGTACTTC.

This clonotype was counted only a few times. V gene TRBV12-3 or TRBV12-4 combines with J gene TRBJ2-3, with 7 bases identical to TRBD2. The length of the CDR3 is 16 residues. V was pared by 7 bases and J by 3 bases, with 13 bases of the junction left unmatched. Here the CDR3 DNA reads TGTGCCAGCAACCAATGGGAGGGCAGGAGAACAGATACGCAGTATTTT. It translates to CASNQWEGRRTDTQYF.

This clonotype was seen a handful of times. J is TRBJ2-3 and V is TRBV11-2; 9 bases are a match to TRBD2. The germline V gene encodes CDR1 SGHAT and CDR2 FQNNGV. V was pared by 3 bases and J by 7 bases, with 8 bases of the junction left unmatched. This CDR3 region has 15 residues. The CDR3, as DNA: TGTGCCAGCAGCTTGGCGGGAGGGCCGGCCCATACGCAGTATTTT. Its protein is CASSLAGGPAHTQYF.

At least ten counts were recorded for this clonotype. The rearrangement uses TRBV20-1 and TRBJ2-4; 7 positions agree with TRBD1. V was pared by 2 bases and J by 1 base, with 2 bases of the junction left unmatched. CDR3 length: 14 amino acids. Germline loops: CDR1 DFQATT, CDR2 SNEGSKA (reference sequence). The CDR3 reads CSARRGQAKNIQYF. The CDR3 bases are TGCAGTGCTAGAAGGGGACAGGCCAAAAACATTCAGTACTTC.

The rearrangement links TRBV20-1 to TRBJ2-1, with D hard to call. The CDR3 extends over 11 amino acids. Trimming took off 3 bases at V and 6 bases at J, with 6 bases between the two ends. Germline loops: CDR1 DFQATT, CDR2 SNEGSKA (reference sequence). In nucleotides, the CDR3 is TGCAGTGCTAGTCCTTTCAATGAGCAGTTCTTC. It codes for CSASPFNEQFF.

This clonotype has a count of ten or more. The chain joins TRBV20-1 to TRBJ1-2, with TRBD1 matching over 7 bases. Germline V gene lookup returns CDR1 DFQATT and CDR2 SNEGSKA (reference sequence). V was clipped by 0 bases and J by 4 bases; unmatched bases: 5. This CDR3 has 14 residues. CDR3 sequence: CSARDSNRGYGYTF. CDR3 bases: TGCAGTGCTAGAGATAGCAACAGGGGCTATGGCTACACCTTC.

This clonotype was counted between two and nine times. The chain recombines TRBV12-3 or TRBV12-4 with TRBJ2-7, with TRBD2 as a possible D gene (5 bases). The germline V and J ends were trimmed by 3 bases and 7 bases, with 19 bases remaining between them. CDR3 length equals 15 residues. The CDR3 nucleotides read TGTGCCAGCAGTTTCGGTTTCCGGGGTCTGGGGGAGCAGTACTTC. This translates into CASSFGFRGLGEQYF.

This clonotype appeared many times. This sequence joins TRBV27 and TRBJ2-1, with D perhaps assigned TRBD1 or TRBD2 (5 bases each). Germline CDR1 and CDR2: MNHEY and SMNVEV (reference sequence). Trimming stripped 2 bases from V and 10 bases from J, with 9 bases between. The CDR3 contains 12 residues. The DNA of the CDR3 is TGTGCCAGCAGTTTAGAGGGACGGGAGCAGTTCTTC. This gives the protein CASSLEGREQFF.

This clonotype was seen more than once but under ten times. This chain uses TRBV2 with TRBJ2-1; TRBD2 matches at 7 bases. The CDR3 runs 14 residues. The V and J ends lost 7 bases and 6 bases, in that order; junction bases with no gene match: 9. Germline V gene data show CDR1 as SNHLY and CDR2 as FYNNEI. The CDR3 DNA reads TGTGCCAGCAAGGTAGGACTAGAAGCCAATGAGCAGTTCTTC. Its translation: CASKVGLEANEQFF.

This chain joins TRBV25-1 and TRBJ2-5; 10 positions match TRBD1. Germline loops: CDR1 MGHDK, CDR2 SYGVNS. J lost 2 bases, V lost 4 bases, and 4 bases had no gene match. The CDR3 extends over 15 amino acids. The CDR3 protein is CASSAGQGPQETQYF. CDR3 in DNA: TGTGCCAGCAGTGCGGGACAGGGGCCGCAAGAGACCCAGTACTTC. Filled out from reference TRBV25-1 and TRBJ2-5, the complete variable domain reads EADIYQTPRYLVIGTGKKITLECSQTMGHDKMYWYQQDPGMELHLIHYSYGVNSTEKGDLSSESTVSRIRTEHFPLTLESARPSHTSQYLCASSAGQGPQETQYFGPGTRLLVL.

This clonotype was counted many times. This sequence joins TRBV6-5 and TRBJ2-7; D remains unclear. V lost 6 bases and J 6 bases, leaving 9 bases between the germline ends. There are 11 residues in the CDR3. Germline V gene sequence: CDR1 MNHEY, CDR2 SVGAGI. CDR3 region: CASRGRGEQYF. The CDR3, as DNA: TGTGCCAGCAGGGGAAGAGGCGAGCAGTACTTC.

This clonotype was recorded many times. CDR3 nucleotides: TGTGCCAGCAGTTTCGGAGCAGGGAACTATGGCTACACCTTC. It specifies CASSFGAGNYGYTF. This chain joins TRBV12-3 or TRBV12-4 and TRBJ1-2, with D possibly matching TRBD1 (5 bases). The CDR3 runs to 14 residues. V dropped 3 bases and J dropped 2 bases, with 10 bases sitting between them.